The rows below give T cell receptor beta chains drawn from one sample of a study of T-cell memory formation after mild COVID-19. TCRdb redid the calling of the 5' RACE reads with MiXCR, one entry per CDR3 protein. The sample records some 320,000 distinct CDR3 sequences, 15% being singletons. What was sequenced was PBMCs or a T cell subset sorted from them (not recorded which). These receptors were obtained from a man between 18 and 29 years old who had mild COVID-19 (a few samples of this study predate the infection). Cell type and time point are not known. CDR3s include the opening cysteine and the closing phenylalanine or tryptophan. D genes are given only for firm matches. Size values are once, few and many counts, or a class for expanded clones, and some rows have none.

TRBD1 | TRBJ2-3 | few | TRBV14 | TGTGCCAGCAGCCAAGGGACAGGGCCCACAGATACGCAGTATTTT | CASSQGTGPTDTQYF
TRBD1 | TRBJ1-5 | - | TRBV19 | TGTGCCAGTAGTACACAGGGGGCAGAGGATCAGCCCCAGCATTTT | CASSTQGAEDQPQHF
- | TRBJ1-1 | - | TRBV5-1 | TGCGCCAGCAGCTTAGCCGGGAGCACTGAAGCTTTCTTT | CASSLAGSTEAFF
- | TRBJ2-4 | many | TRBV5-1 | TGCGCCAGCAGCTTGACCTTTTTAACAGGGGAGGGAAACATTCAGTACTTC | CASSLTFLTGEGNIQYF
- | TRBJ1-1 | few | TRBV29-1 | TGCAGCGTTGGCGGTGGGGGGCGCACTGAAGCTTTCTTT | CSVGGGGRTEAFF
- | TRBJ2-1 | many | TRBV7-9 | TGTGCCAGCATGGAGGGTGGGTTCAATGAGCAGTTCTTC | CASMEGGFNEQFF
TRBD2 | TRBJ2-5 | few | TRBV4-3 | TGCGCCAGCAGCCAAGAACCAGCGGGGGTTCAAGAGACCCAGTACTTC | CASSQEPAGVQETQYF
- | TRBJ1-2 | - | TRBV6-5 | TGTGCCAGCAGACCGGACGGAGCCAGGGGCTACACCTTC | CASRPDGARGYTF
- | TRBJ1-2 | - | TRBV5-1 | TGCGCCAGCAGCTTGGGACAGACTAATGGCTACACCTTC | CASSLGQTNGYTF
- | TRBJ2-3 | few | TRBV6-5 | TGTGCCAGCAAGCTACGGGGCACAGATACGCAGTATTTT | CASKLRGTDTQYF
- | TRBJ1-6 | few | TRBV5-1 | TGCGCCAGCAGCTTGGGAAGTAATTCACCCCTCCACTTT | CASSLGSNSPLHF
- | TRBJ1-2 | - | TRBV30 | TGTGCCTGGAGTGAAAGCTATGGCTACACCTTC | CAWSESYGYTF
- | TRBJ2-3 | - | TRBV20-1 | TGCAGTGCCGAGTTACGAATGTTAATGGATACGCAGTATTTT | CSAELRMLMDTQYF
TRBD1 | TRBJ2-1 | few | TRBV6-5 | TGTGCCAGCGGAGACAGGGATTTCGAGTTCTTC | CASGDRDFEFF
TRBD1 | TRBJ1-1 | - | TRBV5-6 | TGTGCCAGCAGCCAACGGGACAGCCTTGAAGCTTTCTTT | CASSQRDSLEAFF
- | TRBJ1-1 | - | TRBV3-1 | TGTGCCAGCAGCCAAGGGACAGTGAACACTGAAGCTTTCTTT | CASSQGTVNTEAFF
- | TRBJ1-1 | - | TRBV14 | TGTGCCAGCACCAGAGGGAGCGGGACTGAAGCTTTCTTT | CASTRGSGTEAFF
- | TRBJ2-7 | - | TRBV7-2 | TGTGCCAGCAGCTCCCGAGAAGAGCAGTACTTC | CASSSREEQYF
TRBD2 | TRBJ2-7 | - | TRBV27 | TGTGCCAGCAGTCGGGGGGCGGGGGGCGAGCAGTACTTC | CASSRGAGGEQYF
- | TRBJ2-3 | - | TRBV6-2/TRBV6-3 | TGTGCCAGCAAGGACAGCACAGATACGCAGTATTTT | CASKDSTDTQYF
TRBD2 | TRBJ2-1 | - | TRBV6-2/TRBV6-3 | TGTGCCAGCAGTAGATTGGGACTAGCGAGTAATGAGCAGTTCTTC | CASSRLGLASNEQFF
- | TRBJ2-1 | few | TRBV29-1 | TGCAGCGTAAGCAACGATGAGCAGTTCTTC | CSVSNDEQFF
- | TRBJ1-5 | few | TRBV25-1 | TGTGCCAGCAGTGAGTGGGGGGAAGATCAGCCCCAGCATTTT | CASSEWGEDQPQHF
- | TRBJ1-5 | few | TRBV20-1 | TGCAGTGCTTGGAGAGGGTCGAATAATCAGCCCCAGCATTTT | CSAWRGSNNQPQHF
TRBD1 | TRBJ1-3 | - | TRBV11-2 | TGTGCCAGCAGCTGGACAGGGCTTGGTGGAAACACCATATATTTT | CASSWTGLGGNTIYF
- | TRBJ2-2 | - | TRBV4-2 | TGTGCCAGCAGCCAAGCACACAGGGACACCGGGGAGCTGTTTTTT | CASSQAHRDTGELFF
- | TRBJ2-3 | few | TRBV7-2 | TGTGCCAGCAATCATGTCGGGTGGAGCACAGATACGCAGTATTTT | CASNHVGWSTDTQYF
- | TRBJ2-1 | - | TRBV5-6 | TGTGCCAGCAACTCCCTCTACAATGAGCAGTTCTTC | CASNSLYNEQFF
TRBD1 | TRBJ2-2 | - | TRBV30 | TGTGCCTGGCTCCGGGACAGGGACAACACCGGGGAGCTGTTTTTT | CAWLRDRDNTGELFF
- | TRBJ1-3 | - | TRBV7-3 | TGTGCCAGCAGCCGGAATAATCCAGGGATCTCTGGAAACACCATATATTTT | CASSRNNPGISGNTIYF
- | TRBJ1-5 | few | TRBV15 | TGTGCCACCAGCAGGCCGGCCGTGGCAGGGATTTATAGCAATCAGCCCCAGCATTTT | CATSRPAVAGIYSNQPQHF
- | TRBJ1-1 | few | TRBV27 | TGTGCCAGCAGTTCCTATACGGCCGTCATGAACACTGAAGCTTTCTTT | CASSSYTAVMNTEAFF
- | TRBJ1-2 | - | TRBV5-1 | TGCGCCAGCAGCTTGGACCAGGAGGGCTACACCTTC | CASSLDQEGYTF
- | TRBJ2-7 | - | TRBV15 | TGTGCCACCAGCAGCCGATCCCGGGGGTGGGGCTACGAGCAGTACTTC | CATSSRSRGWGYEQYF
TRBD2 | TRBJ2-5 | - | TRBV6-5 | TGTGCCAGCAGTTACGGACTAGCGAAAGAGACCCAGTACTTC | CASSYGLAKETQYF
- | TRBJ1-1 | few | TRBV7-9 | TGTGCCAGCAGCTTGACGACTTTCTTT | CASSLTTFF
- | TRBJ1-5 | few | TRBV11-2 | TGTGCCAGCAGCCCCGGGGCCCTTAGCAATCAGCCCCAGCATTTT | CASSPGALSNQPQHF
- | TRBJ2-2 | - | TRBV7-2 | TGTGCCAGCAGCTCCCTGGGGACTCGTGGCGGGGAGCTGTTTTTT | CASSSLGTRGGELFF
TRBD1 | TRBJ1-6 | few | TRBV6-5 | TGTGCCAGCAGTCAACAGGGGTCGTATTCACCCCTCCACTTT | CASSQQGSYSPLHF
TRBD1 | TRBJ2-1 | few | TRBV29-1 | TGCAGCGCTGAACCGACAGGGGGCGCCGGGAATGAGCAGTTCTTC | CSAEPTGGAGNEQFF
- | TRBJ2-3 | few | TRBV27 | TGTGCCAGCAGTTCGACTACGCCCACAGATACGCAGTATTTT | CASSSTTPTDTQYF
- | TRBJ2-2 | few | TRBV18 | TGTGCCAGCTCACCACAAATCGGATCTTTCGCCGGGGAGCTGTTTTTT | CASSPQIGSFAGELFF
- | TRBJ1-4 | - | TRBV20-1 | TGCAGTGCTAGAGCTCCGCGACAGGAAAAACTGTTTTTT | CSARAPRQEKLFF
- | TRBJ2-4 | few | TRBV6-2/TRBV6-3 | TGTGCCAGCAGTTTAGGGGTTGGGGCCAAAAACATTCAGTACTTC | CASSLGVGAKNIQYF
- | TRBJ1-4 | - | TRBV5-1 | TGCGCCAGCAGCTTGGACGGCCCCGAAAAACTGTTTTTT | CASSLDGPEKLFF
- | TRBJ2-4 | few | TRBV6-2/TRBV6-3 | TGTGCCGGCGGTGATCCCCCGGGGATGGGGCGGTTCATTCAGTACTTC | CAGGDPPGMGRFIQYF
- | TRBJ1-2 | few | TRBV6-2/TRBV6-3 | TGTGCCAGCAGTTACTCGATGGAGACAGCTATCCATGGCTACACCTTC | CASSYSMETAIHGYTF